This T cell receptor (beta chain) stems from a study of regulatory T cells in long-lasting Graves disease. Study outcomes and limitations: When disease was persistent, TRBV28, TRBJ1-2 and TRBJ2-5 were the favored segments.

With iRepertoire HTBI primers and Arm-PCR of CDR3 regions, TCR beta libraries were built. TCRdb passed the multiplex PCR reads through MiXCR, listing each CDR3 protein once. The table lists around 400,000 distinct CDR3 sequences, around 20% of them singletons. Germline values: CDR1 SNHLY, CDR2 FYNNEI. This CDR3 has 13 amino acids. The V gene lost 3 bases and the J gene lost 8 bases, with 12 bases spanning the gap. This clonotype appeared many times. No antigen is known for it. The time point was: persistent/refractory GD, antithyroid drugs over 5 years with positive TRAb. Researchers made the TCR library from RNA that was extracted from PBMCs.

The sequencing here drew on peripheral blood mononuclear cells (PBMCs), taken when the disease was refractory, from a patient treated with antithyroid drugs. This receptor was taken from a female donor with Graves disease. The chain uses TRBV2 and TRBJ2-3; D remains ambiguous. The CDR3 nucleotides are TGTGCCAGCAGTGATAGGTTAGCAAGTACGCAGTATTTT. Its translation is CASSDRLASTQYF.